This T cell receptor beta chain was observed in a study of cytomegalovirus exposure and HLA in healthy donors. On the study more broadly: From donors who were HLA-typed, an early data release held approximately 84 million unique TCRs. Across more than 350 genotyped donors, just over 80% landed in the Caucasian-associated ancestry cluster. Study observations and caveats: Association with HLA alleles at 0.05 false discovery rate was found for roughly 17,000 TCR beta sequences in a later analysis. Reportedly, a later analysis found an Asian-associated ancestry cluster had fewer N-insertions than the roughly 670-donor mean.

CDR1 is SGHTA and CDR2 is FQGNSA in the germline V gene. The CDR3 runs 15 residues. Trimming removed 5 bases from V and 5 bases from J; junction bases left unmatched: 7. A remark on this clone: The antigen is unknown.

Use of 60 Vbeta and 13 Jbeta primers characterized the PCR. Profiled with immunoSEQ multiplex PCR; TCRdb holds only in-frame clones, not every one. The sample has about 150,000 clones, 70% to 90% seen once. The chain uses TRBV7-2 and TRBJ2-3, with TRBD2 identical over 10 bases. The sample was PBMCs. This receptor was identified in a middle-aged woman in good health and CMV-seropositive. CDR3: CASSPSGGLVDTQYF. CDR3 in DNA: TGTGCCAGCAGCCCTAGCGGGGGTTTGGTAGATACGCAGTATTTT.